This T cell receptor beta chain was captured in a study of T cell clones after liver transplantation. Study-level results: The donor-reactive repertoire was only partly measurable in two subjects, lacking donor cells.

Assay: immunoSEQ multiplex PCR; the TCRdb copy retains only in-frame clones and omits some. The repertoire holds 40,000 to 55,000 clones, 85% to 90% seen once, with more than 2% in the top ten. V shed 5 bases and J 6 bases; nucleotides not matched to a gene: 2. The CDR3 runs to 13 residues. Germline V gene data show CDR1 as LGHNA and CDR2 as YSLEER. To note about this clone: What it binds is unknown.

The origin of this receptor is a human patient who received a liver transplant. The T cells may partly be graft donor cells. The sample consisted of CD4+ T cells from blood, taken 24 months after liver transplant. The chain couples TRBV4-3 to TRBJ1-1; 11 bases are a match to TRBD1. The CDR3 nucleotides read TGCGCCAGCAGCGGACAGGGGGCCTCTGAAGCTTTCTTT. Amino acid sequence: CASSGQGASEAFF.